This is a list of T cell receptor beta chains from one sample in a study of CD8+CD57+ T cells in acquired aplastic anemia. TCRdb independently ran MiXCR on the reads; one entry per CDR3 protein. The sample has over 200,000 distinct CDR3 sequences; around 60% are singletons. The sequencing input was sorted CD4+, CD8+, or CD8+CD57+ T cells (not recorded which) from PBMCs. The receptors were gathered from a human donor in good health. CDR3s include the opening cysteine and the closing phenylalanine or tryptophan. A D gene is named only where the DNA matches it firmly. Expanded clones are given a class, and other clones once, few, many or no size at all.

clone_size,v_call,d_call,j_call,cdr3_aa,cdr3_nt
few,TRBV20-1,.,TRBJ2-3,CSASRQLASTDTQYF,TGCAGTGCTAGTAGACAGCTAGCTAGCACAGATACGCAGTATTTT
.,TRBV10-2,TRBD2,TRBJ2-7,CASSESGLAGGAYEQYF,TGCGCCAGCAGTGAGTCGGGACTAGCGGGGGGGGCCTACGAGCAGTACTTC
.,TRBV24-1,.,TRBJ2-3,CATSDAGSGYNEQYF,TGTGCCACCAGTGACGCAGGATCGGGATACAATGAGCAGTATTTT
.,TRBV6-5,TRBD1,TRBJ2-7,CASTVTGFEQYF,TGTGCCAGCACCGTGACAGGGTTCGAGCAGTACTTC
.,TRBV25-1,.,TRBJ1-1,CASSENQGSTEAFF,TGTGCCAGCAGTGAAAATCAGGGGTCGACTGAAGCTTTCTTT
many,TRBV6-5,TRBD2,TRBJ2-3,CASSYGGGGTDTQYF,TGTGCCAGCAGTTATGGGGGAGGGGGCACAGATACGCAGTATTTT
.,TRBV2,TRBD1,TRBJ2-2,CASSSGQVSPGELFF,TGTGCCAGCAGCTCGGGACAGGTCAGCCCCGGGGAGCTGTTTTTT
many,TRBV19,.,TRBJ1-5,CASSIGQGIYDQPQHF,TGTGCCAGTAGTATAGGGCAGGGGATATACGATCAGCCCCAGCATTTT
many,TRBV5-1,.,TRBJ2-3,CASSLDGSWTGTDTQYF,TGCGCCAGCAGCTTGGACGGGAGTTGGACTGGAACAGATACGCAGTATTTT
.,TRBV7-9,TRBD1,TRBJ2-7,CASSQGQQAYEQYF,TGTGCCAGCAGCCAGGGACAGCAGGCCTACGAGCAGTACTTC
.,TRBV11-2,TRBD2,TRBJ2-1,CASSEGLAGILGNEQFF,TGTGCCAGCAGCGAGGGACTAGCGGGAATTCTGGGGAATGAGCAGTTCTTC
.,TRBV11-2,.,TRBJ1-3,CASSLVSSGTGNTIYF,TGTGCCAGCAGCTTAGTTTCATCAGGGACTGGAAACACCATATATTTT
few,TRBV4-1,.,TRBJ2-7,CASSQVRGDYEQYF,TGCGCCAGCAGCCAAGTCCGAGGGGACTACGAGCAGTACTTC
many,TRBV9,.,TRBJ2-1,CASSEGRSSYNEQFF,TGTGCCAGCAGCGAGGGGCGAAGCTCCTACAATGAGCAGTTCTTC
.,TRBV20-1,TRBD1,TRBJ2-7,CSASGTGSYEQYF,TGCAGTGCTAGTGGGACAGGGTCCTACGAGCAGTACTTC
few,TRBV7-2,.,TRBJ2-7,CASSLEWTHEQYF,TGTGCCAGCAGCTTAGAATGGACTCACGAGCAGTACTTC
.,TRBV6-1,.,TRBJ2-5,CASRAGISF,TGTGCCAGCAGGGCCGGGATTTCATTC
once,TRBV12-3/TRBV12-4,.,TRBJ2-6,CGWLDREAGANVLTF,TGTGGTTGGCTCGACAGGGAGGCTGGGGCCAACGTCCTGACTTTC
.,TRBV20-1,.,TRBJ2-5,CSVVGTLETQYF,TGCAGTGTGGTCGGGACACTAGAGACCCAGTACTTC
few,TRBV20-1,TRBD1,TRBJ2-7,CSARGGGGQGNPEQYF,TGCAGTGCTAGAGGGGGGGGGGGACAGGGTAATCCCGAGCAGTACTTC
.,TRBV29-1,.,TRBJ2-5,CSVPGDSQETQYF,TGCAGCGTTCCCGGGGACTCCCAAGAGACCCAGTACTTC
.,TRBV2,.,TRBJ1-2,CASRGQQYGYTF,TGTGCCAGCAGAGGACAGCAATATGGCTACACCTTC
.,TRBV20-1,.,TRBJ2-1,CSAFWGSGEQFF,TGCAGTGCTTTTTGGGGCTCAGGGGAGCAGTTCTTC
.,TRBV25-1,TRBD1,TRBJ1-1,CASSAGGQGYTEAFF,TGTGCCAGCAGTGCAGGGGGACAGGGGTACACTGAAGCTTTCTTT
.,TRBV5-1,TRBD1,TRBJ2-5,CASSLGGQGEETQYF,TGCGCCAGCAGCTTGGGGGGGCAGGGGGAAGAGACCCAGTACTTC
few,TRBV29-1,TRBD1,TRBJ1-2,CSVGGQATNGYTF,TGCAGCGTAGGTGGACAGGCGACTAATGGCTACACCTTC
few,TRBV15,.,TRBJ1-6,CATSRAPDRRNSPLHF,TGTGCCACCAGCAGAGCGCCCGACCGACGGAATTCACCCCTCCACTTT
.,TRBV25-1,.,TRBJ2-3,CASRESPGRKAATDTQYF,TGTGCCAGCAGGGAATCCCCGGGACGTAAAGCCGCCACAGATACGCAGTATTTT
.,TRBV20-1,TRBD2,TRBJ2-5,CSARDSSGSSQTQYF,TGCAGTGCTAGAGACTCTAGCGGGAGCTCCCAGACCCAGTACTTC
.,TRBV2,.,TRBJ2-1,CASSELAGLNEQFF,TGTGCCAGCAGTGAATTGGCAGGCCTCAATGAGCAGTTCTTC
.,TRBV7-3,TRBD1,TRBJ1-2,CASSRTGEGYTF,TGTGCCAGCAGCCGTACAGGGGAGGGCTACACCTTC
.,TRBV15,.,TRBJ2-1,CATSSQSGARQFF,TGTGCCACCAGCAGTCAATCAGGGGCGAGGCAGTTCTTC
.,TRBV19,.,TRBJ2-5,CASSVAGLSGAAQETQYF,TGTGCCAGTAGTGTGGCCGGCTTATCCGGGGCAGCTCAAGAGACCCAGTACTTC
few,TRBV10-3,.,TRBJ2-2,CAIRTTSLEAGELFF,TGTGCCATCAGGACAACCTCGTTGGAGGCCGGGGAGCTGTTTTTT
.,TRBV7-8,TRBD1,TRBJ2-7,CASSFSGQGNPEQYF,TGTGCCAGCAGCTTCTCGGGACAGGGTAATCCCGAGCAGTACTTC
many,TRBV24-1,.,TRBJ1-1,CATRAGAGAEAFF,TGTGCCACCAGGGCGGGGGCGGGCGCTGAAGCTTTCTTT
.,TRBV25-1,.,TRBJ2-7,CASSAGPHEQYF,TGTGCCAGCAGTGCAGGTCCCCACGAGCAGTACTTC
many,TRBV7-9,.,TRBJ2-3,CASSSHRLEMGTDTQYF,TGTGCCAGCAGCTCCCACCGACTAGAGATGGGCACAGATACGCAGTATTTT
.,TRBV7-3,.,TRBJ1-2,CASSLTKELGTLNGYTF,TGTGCCAGCAGCTTAACGAAGGAACTCGGGACATTGAATGGCTACACCTTC
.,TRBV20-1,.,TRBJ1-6,CSADPTGEGASPLHF,TGCAGTGCCGACCCAACTGGGGAAGGGGCTTCACCCCTCCACTTT
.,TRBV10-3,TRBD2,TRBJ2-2,CATSEFETSRTAELFF,TGTGCCACCAGTGAGTTTGAGACTAGCAGGACCGCGGAGCTGTTTTTT
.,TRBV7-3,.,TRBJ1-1,CASSARGGTEAFF,TGTGCCAGCAGCGCCAGGGGTGGTACTGAAGCTTTCTTT
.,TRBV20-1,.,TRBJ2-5,CSASWEAGETQYF,TGCAGTGCTAGTTGGGAGGCGGGAGAGACCCAGTACTTC
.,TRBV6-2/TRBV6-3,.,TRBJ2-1,CASSYRETASLYNEQFF,TGTGCCAGCAGTTACAGAGAAACAGCCTCTCTTTACAATGAGCAGTTCTTC
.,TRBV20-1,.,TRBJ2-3,CSVLDLTADTQYF,TGCAGTGTACTCGACCTCACCGCAGATACGCAGTATTTT
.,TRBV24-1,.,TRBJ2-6,CATSAPSGANVLTF,TGTGCCACCAGTGCACCCTCTGGGGCCAACGTCCTGACTTTC
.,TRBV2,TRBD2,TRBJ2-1,CASSGLAGVNEQFF,TGTGCCAGCAGTGGACTAGCGGGAGTGAATGAGCAGTTCTTC
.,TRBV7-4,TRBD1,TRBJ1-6,CASTNGQAVYNSPLHF,TGTGCCAGCACTAATGGACAGGCGGTCTATAATTCACCCCTCCACTTT
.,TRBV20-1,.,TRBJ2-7,CSATSDGRGSEQYF,TGCAGTGCCACCAGTGATGGCAGGGGCAGCGAGCAGTACTTC
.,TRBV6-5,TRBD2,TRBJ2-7,CASSFHRTSGEAGEQYF,TGTGCCAGCAGTTTTCATCGGACTAGCGGGGAAGCCGGGGAGCAGTACTTC
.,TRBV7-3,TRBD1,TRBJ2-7,CASNYGTGDPPYEQYF,TGTGCCAGCAACTACGGGACAGGGGACCCCCCCTACGAGCAGTACTTC
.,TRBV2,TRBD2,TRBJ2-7,CASRLAGGATYEQYF,TGTGCCAGCAGGCTAGCGGGGGGGGCAACCTACGAGCAGTACTTC
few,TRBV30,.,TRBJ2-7,CAWSAKGHSTYEQYF,TGTGCCTGGAGTGCTAAGGGGCATTCAACCTACGAGCAGTACTTC
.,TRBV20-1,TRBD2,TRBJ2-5,CSARDIGLGRTQYF,TGCAGTGCTAGAGATATAGGACTAGGTAGAACCCAGTACTTC
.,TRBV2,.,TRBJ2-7,CASRLGGNEQYF,TGTGCCAGCAGGCTAGGTGGCAACGAGCAGTACTTC